Listed below are T cell receptor beta chains from one sample, sequenced in a study of T cells in Graves' hyperthyroidism and ophthalmopathy. From the multiplex PCR reads, TCRdb called clonotypes with MiXCR, one entry per CDR3 protein. The sample carries 500,000 to 800,000 distinct CDR3 sequences, around 13% recorded once. Sequences were obtained from blood. All receptors derive from a woman in her forties or fifties with Graves' ophthalmopathy. CDR3s include the opening cysteine and the closing phenylalanine or tryptophan. Fields, in order: J gene, V gene, D gene, clone size, CDR3 DNA, CDR3 protein. D genes are given only for firm matches. Only part of the rows carry a size: once, few, many, or a class if the clone is expanded.

TRBJ2-7 TRBV2 TRBD2 many TGTGCCAGCAGTGAAGGGCTAGCGGGAGGCGGGTACGAGCAGTACTTC CASSEGLAGGGYEQYF
TRBJ2-1 TRBV28 NA many TGTGCCAGCAAACTCGGGACACCCAGCTACAATGAGCAGTTCTTC CASKLGTPSYNEQFF
TRBJ1-5 TRBV7-9 NA NA TGTGCCAGCAGCTCGGGGGGAAACAATCAGCCCCAGCATTTT CASSSGGNNQPQHF
TRBJ1-5 TRBV7-9 NA few TGTGCCAGCAGCTTAGTCGAGGGGCCCCAGCATTTT CASSLVEGPQHF
TRBJ2-3 TRBV5-1 NA many TGCGCCAGCACGGGGGGCGCGGATACGCAGTATTTT CASTGGADTQYF
TRBJ2-5 TRBV9 NA many TGTGCCAGCAGCGCCCCGGCCGGGACCCAAGAGACCCAGTACTTC CASSAPAGTQETQYF
TRBJ2-7 TRBV4-2 TRBD2 few TGTGCCAGCAGCCAAGAAAGTCTAGCGGGAGACTACGAGCAGTACTTC CASSQESLAGDYEQYF
TRBJ2-3 TRBV19 TRBD2 few TGTGCCAGTAGTATTAGCGGGAGGGCAGCAGATACGCAGTATTTT CASSISGRAADTQYF
TRBJ2-2 TRBV3-1 TRBD2 many TGTGCCAGCAGCCAACAAGCTTTACTAGCGGGACGGGCCGGGGAGCTGTTTTTT CASSQQALLAGRAGELFF
TRBJ2-2 TRBV7-2 NA many TGTGCCAGCAGCCTAACAGGGATTAACACCGGGGAGCTGTTTTTT CASSLTGINTGELFF
TRBJ1-2 TRBV30 TRBD1 NA TGTGCCAACTCAAACCTGGGACAGGGCAAGGGCTACACCTTC CANSNLGQGKGYTF
TRBJ2-1 TRBV5-1 TRBD1 NA TGCGCCAGCAGCGGGGACAGGGGGCTGGTTAATGAGCAGTCCTTC CASSGDRGLVNEQSF
TRBJ1-4 TRBV7-2 TRBD1 NA TGTGCCAGCAGCTTGACAGGGATGGGTGAAAAACTGTTTTTT CASSLTGMGEKLFF
TRBJ2-5 TRBV10-3 NA NA TGTGCCACCGGGACACCCAAAGAGACCCAGTACTTC CATGTPKETQYF
TRBJ2-1 TRBV20-1 TRBD2 few TGCAGTGCTCCACTAGCGGGAGTTTACAATGAGCAGTTCTTC CSAPLAGVYNEQFF
TRBJ2-7 TRBV29-1 NA few TGCAGCGTTGAGCCGGACAGTTCTCCCTACGAGCAGTACTTC CSVEPDSSPYEQYF
TRBJ1-1 TRBV4-2 NA NA TGTGCCAGCAGCCAAGACTTCACGATGAGGGACACTGAAGCTTTCTTT CASSQDFTMRDTEAFF
TRBJ1-4 TRBV6-1 TRBD1 few TGTGCCAGCATAGACACAGGGGGGAATGAAAAACTGTTTTTT CASIDTGGNEKLFF
TRBJ2-6 TRBV4-2 NA NA TGTGCCAGCAGCCCAGTTAGCGAGGGAGCCAACGTCCTGACTTTC CASSPVSEGANVLTF
TRBJ2-7 TRBV28 NA NA TGTGCCAGCAGCTCTTTCAGCAGGGGACACTACGGGCAGTACTTC CASSSFSRGHYGQYF
TRBJ2-1 TRBV24-1 NA many TGTGCCACCAGTGATTTAAGACCAGACAATGAGCAGTTCTTC CATSDLRPDNEQFF
TRBJ2-7 TRBV30 NA many TGTGCCTGGAGTGCAGGGCGTCCCTACGAGCAGTACTTC CAWSAGRPYEQYF
TRBJ2-3 TRBV3-1 TRBD1 many TGTGCCAGCAGCCAAGAGCGGGACAGGGATGCAGATACGCAGTATTTT CASSQERDRDADTQYF
TRBJ2-1 TRBV29-1 NA NA TGCAGCGCCGGGGGTGGCAATGAGCAGTTCTTC CSAGGGNEQFF
TRBJ1-1 TRBV4-2 NA NA TGTGCCAGCAGCCAACTGGGCCGGAACACTGAAGCTTTCTTT CASSQLGRNTEAFF
TRBJ1-2 TRBV29-1 NA many TGCAGCGTTGAAAAAGGAGACTATGGCTACACCTTC CSVEKGDYGYTF
TRBJ2-1 TRBV18 TRBD1 few TGTGCCAGCTCACCGGGACAGGCCTATGAGCAGTTCTTC CASSPGQAYEQFF
TRBJ2-5 TRBV18 NA many TGTGCCAGCTCACGGGCACAGGGATTTCAAGAGACCCAGTACTTC CASSRAQGFQETQYF
TRBJ2-5 TRBV19 TRBD2 few TGTGCCAGTAGTAGACTAGCGGGAGGTTACCAAGAGACCCAGTACTTC CASSRLAGGYQETQYF
TRBJ1-3 TRBV7-9 NA NA TGTGCCAGCAGCTTACCGGGACCTGGAAACACCATATATTTT CASSLPGPGNTIYF
TRBJ2-5 TRBV20-1 NA many TGCAGTGCTAGAGCTTTGGTGGAGACCCAGTACTTC CSARALVETQYF
TRBJ1-1 TRBV19 NA NA TGTGCCAGTATCGGCCTGAGGAACACTGAAGCTTTCTTT CASIGLRNTEAFF
TRBJ2-7 TRBV19 TRBD1 NA TGTGCCAGTAGTATGCCAGGGGGCGCATGGGAGCAGTACTTC CASSMPGGAWEQYF
TRBJ1-5 TRBV18 NA NA TGTGCCAGCTCACCACAGGAAGTCAATCAGCCCCAGCATTTT CASSPQEVNQPQHF
TRBJ1-2 TRBV11-2 NA few TGTGCCAGCAGCTTAGATGGGGCAGGCTACACCTTC CASSLDGAGYTF
TRBJ2-3 TRBV6-2/TRBV6-3 NA many TGTGCCAGCAGGACTCGACTGAGCACAGATACGCAGTATTTT CASRTRLSTDTQYF
TRBJ2-5 TRBV7-6 TRBD2 few TGTGCCAGCAGCCAACCCCGAGGACTAGCGGGAGAGGGGGCCCAAGAGACCCAGTACTTC CASSQPRGLAGEGAQETQYF
TRBJ1-6 TRBV18 NA many TGTGCCAGCTCACCAGAGATGGGGGATAATTCACCCCTCCACTTT CASSPEMGDNSPLHF
TRBJ2-5 TRBV3-1 TRBD1 NA TGTGCCAGCAGCGTAGCCGGGACAGGGTATCAAGAGACCCAGTACTTC CASSVAGTGYQETQYF
TRBJ2-2 TRBV5-4 TRBD2 NA TGTGCCAGCACCAAACTAGCGGGAGGGCCCGGGGAGCTGTTTTTT CASTKLAGGPGELFF